The 26 T cell receptor beta chains given below trace back to one sample, sequenced in a study of blood T cell repertoires in COVID-19. Here immunoSEQ multiplex PCR was the method, and the copy in TCRdb shows in-frame clones only, minus some. The sample contains more than 25,000 clones, about 90% of which appear only once. Material: peripheral blood. These receptors were obtained from a man between 65 and 85 years old with active or convalescent COVID-19.

This rearrangement joins TRBV14 to TRBJ2-7; D is unresolved. In germline, CDR1 is SGHDN, CDR2 FVKESK. Trimming removed 3 bases from V and 0 bases from J, with 9 bases in between. The CDR3 totals 14 residues. CDR3 region: CASSQTGGSYEQYF. The CDR3 DNA reads as TGTGCCAGCAGCCAGACCGGCGGCTCCTACGAGCAGTACTTC.

This rearrangement joins TRBV29-1 to TRBJ2-7; 7 bases align to TRBD1. J gave up 3 bases and V 4 bases, and 0 bases lay outside the gene matches. The CDR3 extends over 11 amino acids. The V gene's germline CDR1 is SQVTM and CDR2 ANQGSEA. The CDR3 region is CSVGDSYEQYF. The CDR3 DNA sequence: TGCAGCGTTGGGGACAGCTACGAGCAGTACTTC.

This clone was detected a few times. Because the CDR3 is missing its conserved closing phenylalanine or tryptophan, this is likely a read error. Because the CDR3's place on the DNA is in doubt, the DNA is left out and the CDR3 is given as listed by TCRdb. The chain uses TRBV5-3 and TRBJ2-7; the table calls TRBD1, which could not be checked here. TRBV5-3 is an ORF for which the function is uncertain. The CDR3 is 12 amino acids in total, end residues counted. CDR3: CARSLVWDRVQR.

This chain links TRBV29-1 with TRBJ2-1, with a possible D match to TRBD1 (5 bases). The germline CDR1 and CDR2 sequences are SQVTM and ANQGSEA. V lost 7 bases, J lost 6 bases, and 13 bases lay in between. The CDR3 spans 12 residues. CDR3: CSADQGSNEQFF. The CDR3 DNA follows: TGCAGCGCCGACCAGGGATCCAATGAGCAGTTCTTC.

This clone showed up just once. This chain joins TRBV5-6 and TRBJ1-6; TRBD1 matches 10 bases. The ends lost 6 bases at V and 7 bases at J; junction bases unmatched: 10. Germline-derived CDR1 and CDR2 are SGHDT and YYEEEE. The CDR3 totals 16 residues. The CDR3 region is CASTPRRQGANSPLHF. CDR3 in DNA: TGTGCCAGCACCCCACGGAGACAGGGGGCAAATTCACCCCTCCACTTT.

CDR3 region: CASSRFSGANVLTF. The CDR3 DNA reads TGTGCCAGCAGCCGGTTCTCTGGGGCCAACGTCCTGACTTTC. The chain is built from TRBV5-6 and TRBJ2-6, with D unclear. Deletions cut 4 bases from V and 0 bases from J, with 5 bases between. The germline CDR1 and CDR2 sequences are SGHDT and YYEEEE. This CDR3 is built from 14 residues. Complete variable domain (other parts from reference TRBV5-6 and TRBJ2-6): DAGVTQSPTHLIKTRGQQVTLRCSPKSGHDTVSWYQQALGQGPQFIFQYYEEEERQRGNFPDRFSGHQFPNYSSELNVNALLLGDSALYLCASSRFSGANVLTFGAGSRLTVL.

J is TRBJ2-7 and V is TRBV28; D might be TRBD1 (6 bases). Germline CDR1 MDHEN, CDR2 SYDVKM. V was cut by 6 bases and J by 7 bases, with 10 bases left in between. The CDR3 sequence is 11 residues long. The CDR3 DNA sequence: TGTGCCAGCAGCAGGGGAGTTGAGCAGTACTTC. This translates into CASSRGVEQYF.

J is TRBJ2-2 and V is TRBV6-5; perhaps TRBD1 as D (6 bases). In germline, CDR1 is MNHEY, CDR2 SVGAGI. Trimming shortened V by 5 bases and J by 1 base, and 8 bases separated the two germline ends. This CDR3 is 14 amino acids long. The CDR3, as DNA: TGTGCCAGCAGTAGGACAGAGAACACCGGGGAGCTGTTTTTT. Protein product: CASSRTENTGELFF.

The chain is built from TRBV6-5 and TRBJ1-4; D gene uncertain. V shed 6 bases and J shed 4 bases, with 12 bases lying between them. Germline V gives CDR1 MNHEY, CDR2 SVGAGI. The CDR3 contains 14 residues. The CDR3 here is CASRDGRGNEKLFF. CDR3 in DNA: TGTGCCAGCAGGGACGGGCGGGGTAATGAAAAACTGTTTTTT.

This clone was seen only a few times. The rearrangement uses TRBV5-4 and TRBJ1-1, with 7 bases fitting TRBD1. Germline lookup yields CDR1 SGHNT and CDR2 YYREEE (reference sequence). The junction had 6 bases not matched to a gene; V was cut back by 3 bases and J by 1 base. The CDR3 length is 15 residues. CDR3 in DNA: TGTGCCAGCAGCTGGGGGGACAGAACGAACACTGAAGCTTTCTTT. Its translation: CASSWGDRTNTEAFF.

The chain couples TRBV28 to TRBJ1-2; tentatively, D is TRBD1 (6 bases). This CDR3 region has 12 residues. Germline values: CDR1 MDHEN, CDR2 SYDVKM. Trimming removed 8 bases from V and 4 bases from J, with 11 bases in between. The CDR3 sequence: CASGGHLYGYTF. In DNA, the CDR3 is TGTGCCAGCGGGGGACACCTCTATGGCTACACCTTC.

This rearrangement joins TRBV5-1 to TRBJ2-7, with 10 bases lining up with TRBD1. Germline CDR1 reads SGHRS; CDR2 reads YFSETQ. The CDR3 spans 15 residues. Trimming cost V 4 bases and J 0 bases; bases outside gene matches: 4. CDR3 loop: CASSLRTGGSYEQYF. The DNA for the CDR3 is TGCGCCAGCAGCCTCCGGACAGGGGGCTCCTACGAGCAGTACTTC.

This rearrangement joins TRBV28 to TRBJ2-7; no clear D. The CDR3 has 13 residues. The germline V gene has CDR1 MDHEN and CDR2 SYDVKM. V was pared by 4 bases and J by 5 bases, with 12 bases between. CDR3 coding DNA: TGTGCCAGCAGTTCGACTTACCTCCACGAGCAGTACTTC. Translated, it gives CASSSTYLHEQYF.

The chain couples TRBV9 to TRBJ2-7; 7 bases agree with TRBD2. The germline V gene encodes CDR1 SGDLS and CDR2 YYNGEE. CDR3 size: 14 residues. V gave up 2 bases and J gave up 0 bases; unmatched junction bases: 2. DNA for the CDR3: TGTGCCAGCAGCGTCCGGGACTACTCCTACGAGCAGTACTTC. It specifies CASSVRDYSYEQYF.

This clone was seen once. The chain recombines TRBV30 with TRBJ1-2; 8 bases are a match to TRBD1. Unmatched junction bases numbered 5, after V lost 2 bases and J lost 0 bases. Germline lookup yields CDR1 GTSNPN and CDR2 SVGIG (reference sequence). The CDR3 runs 15 residues. CDR3 in amino acids: CAWSRDRYANYGYTF. The CDR3 DNA reads as TGTGCCTGGAGTCGGGACAGGTACGCTAACTATGGCTACACCTTC.

The chain uses TRBV10-3 and TRBJ2-1; D possibly corresponds to TRBD2 (5 bases). V lost 5 bases and J 0 bases, leaving 14 bases between the germline ends. Germline V CDR1 and CDR2: ENHRY, SYGVKD. The CDR3 extends over 16 amino acids. The CDR3 loop is CAISSRTESSYNEQFF. CDR3 coding DNA: TGTGCCATCAGTTCTCGGACTGAGAGCTCCTACAATGAGCAGTTCTTC.

The J gene is TRBJ2-7, the V gene TRBV6-1, with D unclear. This CDR3 spans 14 amino acids. The germline V and J ends were trimmed by 1 base and 2 bases, with 9 bases remaining between them. Germline V lookup: CDR1 MNHNS, CDR2 SASEGT. This CDR3 is CASSEVRHPYEQYF. For the CDR3, the DNA is TGTGCCAGCAGTGAAGTCAGACACCCCTACGAGCAGTACTTC.

The chain carries TRBV6-2 or TRBV6-3 and TRBJ2-1; D remains unclear. The CDR3 covers 13 residues. The V end lost 2 bases, the J end lost 5 bases, and 7 bases lay between the germline ends. CDR1 is MNHEY, CDR2 SVGEGT, per germline. The CDR3 sequence: CASSYRLNNEQFF. The CDR3 nucleotides read TGTGCCAGCAGTTACAGACTGAACAATGAGCAGTTCTTC.

This clone was recorded a few times. This CDR3 is also generated by other DNA sequences in the sample. The CDR3 coding sequence is TGTGCCAGCTCACCCGGGACAGGGGCCTACAATGAGCAGTTCTTC. Residues: CASSPGTGAYNEQFF. The chain carries TRBV18 and TRBJ2-1; 10 bases line up with TRBD1. The junction had 1 base not matched to a gene; V was cut back by 3 bases and J by 2 bases. The CDR3 is 15 residues long. Germline V gives CDR1 KGHSH, CDR2 LQKENI. Combining the CDR3 with reference TRBV18 and TRBJ2-1 gives the whole variable domain NAGVMQNPRHLVRRRGQEARLRCSPMKGHSHVYWYRQLPEEGLKFMVYLQKENIIDESGMPKERFSAEFPKEGPSILRIQQVVRGDSAAYFCASSPGTGAYNEQFFGPGTRLTVL.

The chain carries TRBV12-3 or TRBV12-4 and TRBJ1-2; D call uncertain. Trimming cost V 5 bases and J 4 bases, with 8 bases left between them. The CDR3 extends over 12 amino acids. The CDR3 DNA follows: TGTGCCAGCAGTCAACTCCCCTATGGCTACACCTTC. This gives the protein CASSQLPYGYTF.

The chain combines TRBV27 with TRBJ1-4; D unresolved. CDR1 and CDR2 from the germline V gene are MNHEY and SMNVEV (reference sequence). This CDR3 contains 12 residues. V gave up 5 bases and J gave up 3 bases, with 4 bases separating them. CDR3 protein: CASSRANEKLFF. Here the CDR3 DNA reads TGTGCCAGCAGTCGAGCTAATGAAAAACTGTTTTTT.

V is TRBV28 and J is TRBJ2-1; 12 bases are shared with TRBD2. With V trimmed by 1 base and J by 9 bases, 4 bases remained unmatched. The germline CDR1 and CDR2 sequences are MDHEN and SYDVKM. The CDR3 totals 15 residues. The CDR3 DNA sequence: TGTGCCAGCAGTTTATTGACTAGCGGGAGCCCTGAGCAGTTCTTC. Its protein product is CASSLLTSGSPEQFF.

V gene TRBV19 combines with J gene TRBJ1-5; tentative D call: TRBD1 (5 bases). The CDR3 extends over 15 amino acids. V was cut by 4 bases and J by 1 base, with 11 bases left in between. Germline loops: CDR1 LNHDA, CDR2 SQIVND (reference sequence). DNA for the CDR3: TGTGCCAGTAGTACCCCAGGGAACAGCAATCAGCCCCAGCATTTT. This codes for CASSTPGNSNQPQHF.

The J gene is TRBJ1-5, the V gene TRBV28; D unclear. This CDR3 has 14 residues. With 11 bases removed from V and 5 bases from J, the gap between germline ends came to 19 bases. Germline V lookup: CDR1 MDHEN, CDR2 SYDVKM. The DNA of the CDR3 is TGTGCCGCGGTCTCTGACCCTAATCATCAGCCCCAGCATTTT. Amino acid sequence: CAAVSDPNHQPQHF.

This clone was observed a single time. The V and J genes are TRBV30 and TRBJ1-1, with 7 bases fitting TRBD1. CDR1 and CDR2 from the germline V gene are GTSNPN and SVGIG (reference sequence). Trimming cost V 5 bases and J 4 bases; bases outside gene matches: 7. The CDR3 contains 13 residues. This CDR3 reads CAWDRQGGTEAFF. The DNA of the CDR3 is TGTGCCTGGGACCGACAGGGAGGCACTGAAGCTTTCTTT.

This chain connects TRBV15 to TRBJ1-1, with D maybe TRBD1 (6 bases). Trimming cost V 3 bases and J 4 bases, with 18 bases left between them. The V gene's germline CDR1 is LNHNV and CDR2 YYDKDF (reference sequence). The CDR3 sequence is 16 residues long. CDR3 DNA: TGTGCCACCAGCAGGGAAGGGGGGGGCGCGGTCACTGAAGCTTTCTTT. This codes for CATSREGGGAVTEAFF.